This T cell receptor beta chain was documented in a study of identical twins. General study points: Cord blood beta clonotypes that were abundant carried fewer insertions, and memory repertoires showed no such trend. Within beta out-of-frame sequences, the excess sharing observed between twins was weaker.

TCRdb reprocessed the 5' RACE reads with MiXCR, giving one entry per CDR3 protein. Of approximately 670,000 distinct CDR3 sequences in the sample, roughly 6% were seen once. Many counts were recorded for this clonotype. Antigen specificity is unknown. Only healthy Caucasians were enrolled as donors. Trimming removed 1 base at V and 11 bases at J, with 14 bases between. The CDR3 runs to 13 residues. Germline V lookup: CDR1 SGHAT, CDR2 FQNNGV. The sequence was obtained from a man younger than 30 in good health. What was sequenced was naive T cells sorted from blood. The chain links TRBV11-2 to TRBJ1-1; D remains ambiguous. The CDR3 loop reads CASSLGARGGAFF. In DNA, the CDR3 is TGTGCCAGCAGCTTAGGGGCTCGGGGTGGGGCTTTCTTT.